The clone carrying this TCR beta chain was picked up a small number of times. TCRdb itself ran the RT-PCR reads through MiXCR, one entry per CDR3 protein. The sample includes approximately 150,000 distinct CDR3 sequences, approximately 35% of them seen just once. The sample is drawn from a study of patients and donors after allogeneic stem cell transplantation. Germline V gives CDR1 SGHTA, CDR2 FQGTGA. V gave up 5 bases and J gave up 7 bases, with 14 bases separating them. The CDR3 spans 13 residues. This rearrangement joins TRBV7-3 to TRBJ1-1; no reliable D call. Specimen: blood, either unsorted or a sorted T cell fraction (not recorded which). This receptor was obtained from a human donor who was either an allogeneic HSCT recipient or a stem cell or donor lymphocyte infusion donor (not recorded which). It is not recorded whose cells these are; they may come from a transplant donor. The CDR3 DNA reads TGTGCCAGCAGCCCCCCCGGGTTCGTTGAAGCTTTCTTT. It codes for CASSPPGFVEAFF.